The 2 T cell receptor beta chains presented below share a single source sample, sequenced in a study of tumor and adjacent non-tumor tissue in lung cancer. A modified ARM-PCR protocol with three rounds of nested PCR amplified TCRbeta. One entry per CDR3 protein results from TCRdb running MiXCR on the multiplex PCR reads. The data contain under 150,000 distinct CDR3 sequences, 66% of them seen just once; the ten biggest clones take up roughly 13%. No cell sorting was done before RNA was extracted from the tissue. The sequenced sample consisted of lung tumor tissue. The receptors were gathered from a young man with non-small cell lung cancer.

With regard to this clonotype: At one end, the junction sequence differs from germline, possibly due to a read error. This chain links TRBV11-3 with TRBJ2-7, with a possible D match to TRBD2 (6 bases). Germline V CDR1 and CDR2: SGHNT, YENEEA. The CDR3 is 15 residues long. The CDR3 protein is CASCSKRASDGEQHF. The CDR3 DNA reads TGTGCCAGCTGTTCTAAGCGGGCCTCCGATGGCGAGCAGCACTTC.

Remarks on this clonotype: This may be a read error, as it is one base from a much larger clone. Without the conserved terminal phenylalanine or tryptophan, this CDR3 likely stems from a read error. The chain links TRBV4-1 to TRBJ1-5, with a weak D call TRBD1 (5 bases). Germline V CDR1 and CDR2: MGHRA, YSYEKL. The CDR3 covers 17 residues. V was shortened by 1 base and J by 0 bases, with 13 bases between the two germline ends. Here the CDR3 DNA reads TGCGCCAGCAGCCAAGTTGACAGCCCCTTTAGCAATCAGCCCCAGCATTTA. Its translation is CASSQVDSPFSNQPQHL.